This T cell receptor beta chain was identified in a study of PD-1 blockade in classical Hodgkin lymphoma. Time point in this sample: cycle 4 day 1 (C4D1), after more than five weeks of nivolumab. With no exception, relapse followed autologous stem cell transplantation in all patients, and brentuximab vedotin exposure varied. Libraries were prepared by immunoSEQ multiplex PCR; TCRdb keeps only in-frame clonotypes and omits some of them. The sample lists 50,000 to 65,000 clones; approximately 90% were seen once. This CDR3 is built from 14 residues. V lost 4 bases, J lost 3 bases, and 12 bases lay in between. Per the germline V gene, CDR1 is MGHRA and CDR2 is YSYEKL.

The source was peripheral blood mononuclear cells (PBMCs), collected before the fourth cycle of nivolumab. This sequence was found in a human donor with classical Hodgkin lymphoma. V usage is TRBV4-1 and J usage is TRBJ1-1; no definite D call. CDR3 sequence (DNA): TGCGCCAGCAGCCCCGGACCGGGTTACACTGAAGCTTTCTTT. Amino acid sequence: CASSPGPGYTEAFF.